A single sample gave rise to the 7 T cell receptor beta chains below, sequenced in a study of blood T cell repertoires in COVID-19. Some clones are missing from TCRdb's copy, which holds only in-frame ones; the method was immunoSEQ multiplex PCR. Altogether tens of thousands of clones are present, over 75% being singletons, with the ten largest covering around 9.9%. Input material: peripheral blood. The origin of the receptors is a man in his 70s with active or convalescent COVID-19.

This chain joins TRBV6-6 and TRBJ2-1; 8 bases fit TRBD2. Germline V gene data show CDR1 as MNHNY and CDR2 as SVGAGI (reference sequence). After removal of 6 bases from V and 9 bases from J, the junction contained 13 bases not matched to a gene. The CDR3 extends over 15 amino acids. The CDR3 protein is CASSLAGSYAGEQFF. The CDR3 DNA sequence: TGTGCCAGCAGCTTAGCGGGATCATATGCGGGTGAGCAGTTCTTC.

CDR3 sequence: CASSKGHMNTEAFF. CDR3 nucleotides: TGTGCCAGCAGCAAAGGACACATGAACACTGAAGCTTTCTTT. This chain joins TRBV11-2 and TRBJ1-1; a possible D gene is TRBD1 (5 bases). The germline V gene has CDR1 SGHAT and CDR2 FQNNGV. The germline V and J ends were trimmed by 5 bases and 0 bases, with 10 bases remaining between them. CDR3 length equals 14 residues.

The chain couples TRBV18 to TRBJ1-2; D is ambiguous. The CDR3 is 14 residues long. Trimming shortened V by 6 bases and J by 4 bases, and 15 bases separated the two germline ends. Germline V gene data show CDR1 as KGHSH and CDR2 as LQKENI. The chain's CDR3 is CASSLGVESYGYTF. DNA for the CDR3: TGTGCCAGCTCTCTCGGGGTCGAGAGCTATGGCTACACCTTC. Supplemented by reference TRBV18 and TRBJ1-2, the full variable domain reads NAGVMQNPRHLVRRRGQEARLRCSPMKGHSHVYWYRQLPEEGLKFMVYLQKENIIDESGMPKERFSAEFPKEGPSILRIQQVVRGDSAAYFCASSLGVESYGYTFGSGTRLTVV.

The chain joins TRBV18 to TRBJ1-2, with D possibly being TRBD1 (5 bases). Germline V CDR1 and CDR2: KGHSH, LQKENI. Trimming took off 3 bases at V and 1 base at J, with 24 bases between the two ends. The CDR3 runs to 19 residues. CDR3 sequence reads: CASSPRPESGTPVNYGYTF. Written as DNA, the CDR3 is TGTGCCAGCTCACCGCGTCCTGAGTCTGGGACTCCAGTTAACTATGGCTACACCTTC.

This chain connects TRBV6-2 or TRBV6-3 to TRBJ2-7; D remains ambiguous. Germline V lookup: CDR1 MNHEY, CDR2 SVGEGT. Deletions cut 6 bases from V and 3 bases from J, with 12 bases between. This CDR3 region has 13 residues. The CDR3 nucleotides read TGTGCCAGCAGGTACAACCCAGTCTACGAGCAGTACTTC. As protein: CASRYNPVYEQYF.

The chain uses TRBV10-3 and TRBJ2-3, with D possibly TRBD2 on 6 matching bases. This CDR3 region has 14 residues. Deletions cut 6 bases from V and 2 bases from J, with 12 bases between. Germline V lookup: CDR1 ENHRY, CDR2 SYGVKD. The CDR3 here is CAIRSWDSTDTQYF. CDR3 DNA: TGTGCCATCAGATCCTGGGACTCCACAGATACGCAGTATTTT.

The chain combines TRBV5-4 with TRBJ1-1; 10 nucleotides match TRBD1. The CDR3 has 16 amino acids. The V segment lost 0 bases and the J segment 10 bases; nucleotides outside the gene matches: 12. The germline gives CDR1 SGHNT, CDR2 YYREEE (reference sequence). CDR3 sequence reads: CASSLAGGTGVIGAFF. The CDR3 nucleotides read TGTGCCAGCAGCTTGGCCGGGGGGACAGGGGTTATCGGAGCTTTCTTT.